This T cell receptor beta chain was profiled in a study of patients and donors after allogeneic stem cell transplantation. V lost 2 bases, J lost 0 bases, and 16 bases lay in between. This CDR3 has 17 residues. TCRdb called the RT-PCR reads again in MiXCR, with one record for every CDR3 protein. The repertoire holds 920,000 or so distinct CDR3 sequences, with roughly 17% as singletons. The receptor was derived from a human donor who was either an allogeneic HSCT recipient or a stem cell or donor lymphocyte infusion donor (not recorded which). It is not recorded whose cells these are; they may come from a transplant donor. The sequenced sample consisted of blood, either unsorted or a sorted T cell fraction (not recorded which). The rearrangement uses TRBV12-3 or TRBV12-4 and TRBJ2-5, with D possibly matching TRBD2 (5 bases). The CDR3 loop is CASSLLRIVGDQETQYF. DNA for the CDR3: TGTGCCAGCAGTTTATTGAGGATAGTGGGAGACCAAGAGACCCAGTACTTC.